The 24 T cell receptor beta chains presented below share a single source sample, sequenced in a study of cytomegalovirus exposure and HLA in healthy donors. Generated by immunoSEQ multiplex PCR, the TCRdb table keeps only in-frame clones and is missing some. This sample has 150,000 or so clones; approximately 90% occur once, and the top ten carry roughly 6.4%. Sequences were obtained from PBMCs. These TCRs come from a woman in her 30s in good health and CMV-seropositive.

V usage is TRBV2 and J usage is TRBJ1-1, with TRBD1 matching over 8 bases. The CDR3 is 14 residues long. V lost 6 bases, J lost 8 bases, and 11 bases stayed unmatched. CDR1 is SNHLY, CDR2 FYNNEI, per germline. In DNA, the CDR3 is TGTGCCAGCAGCTTACACAGGGGGTCGGGCGAAGCTTTCTTT. Its translation is CASSLHRGSGEAFF.

V gene TRBV19 combines with J gene TRBJ2-1; a possible D gene is TRBD1 (5 bases). Per the germline V gene, CDR1 is LNHDA and CDR2 is SQIVND (reference sequence). There are 13 residues in the CDR3. Trimming removed 3 bases at V and 6 bases at J, with 9 bases between. CDR3 amino acids: CASSIVRANEQFF. CDR3 bases: TGTGCCAGTAGTATTGTCAGGGCCAATGAGCAGTTCTTC.

V is TRBV11-2 and J is TRBJ2-3; D unclear. The germline gives CDR1 SGHAT, CDR2 FQNNGV. The ends were cut back, 1 base at V and 2 bases at J, with 10 bases in the middle. The CDR3 consists of 15 residues. The CDR3 nucleotides read TGTGCCAGCAGCTTAGGCAGTTCGATCACAGATACGCAGTATTTT. Its protein product is CASSLGSSITDTQYF.

The rearrangement links TRBV5-4 to TRBJ2-1; TRBD1 matches 8 bases. J was trimmed by 0 bases and V by 4 bases; bases with no gene match: 15. Germline values: CDR1 SGHNT, CDR2 YYREEE (reference sequence). The CDR3 is made up of 19 amino acids. CDR3 nucleotides: TGTGCCAGCAGCCGAGGACAGGGCCGTATGGGGAGCTCCTACAATGAGCAGTTCTTC. Translation: CASSRGQGRMGSSYNEQFF.

V and J are TRBV11-2 and TRBJ2-3; maybe TRBD1 (5 bases). This CDR3 is built from 18 residues. Between the trimmed V and J ends, which lost 5 bases and 3 bases, there was a span of 24 bases. CDR1 is SGHAT, CDR2 FQNNGV, per germline. The CDR3 region has the DNA TGTGCCAGCAGCGGCCAGACAGTGAAGAAATCAGGAACAGATACGCAGTATTTT. Its protein is CASSGQTVKKSGTDTQYF.

V gene TRBV19 combines with J gene TRBJ1-2, with D maybe TRBD1 (5 bases). The CDR3 spans 14 residues. The V end was cut by 3 bases, the J end by 4 bases, with 12 bases between. Germline lookup yields CDR1 LNHDA and CDR2 SQIVND (reference sequence). In nucleotides, the CDR3 is TGTGCCAGTAGTATTGGAGACAGCTTCTATGGCTACACCTTC. This gives the protein CASSIGDSFYGYTF.

This chain joins TRBV7-3 and TRBJ2-1, with D perhaps matching TRBD2 (6 bases). The CDR3 spans 15 residues. V was shortened by 5 bases and J by 4 bases, with 15 bases between the two germline ends. Looked up from germline, CDR1 is SGHTA and CDR2 is FQGTGA. Here the CDR3 reads CASSPGDGKYNEQFF. The CDR3 DNA follows: TGTGCCAGCAGCCCGGGGGACGGGAAATACAATGAGCAGTTCTTC.

The rearrangement uses TRBV19 and TRBJ2-7; TRBD2 might be the D (5 bases). V was clipped by 1 base and J by 2 bases, with 9 bases between them. Germline CDR1 is LNHDA and CDR2 is SQIVND (reference sequence). The CDR3 is made up of 14 amino acids. CDR3 loop: CASSIVGRTYEQYF. The DNA for the CDR3 is TGTGCCAGTAGTATAGTTGGGAGAACCTACGAGCAGTACTTC.

V usage is TRBV5-4 and J usage is TRBJ2-2, with D possibly matching TRBD2 (5 bases). The germline V gene encodes CDR1 SGHNT and CDR2 YYREEE (reference sequence). The CDR3 length is 15 residues. V dropped 0 bases and J dropped 4 bases, with 10 bases sitting between them. CDR3 nucleotides: TGTGCCAGCAGCTTGGCCCAGGCGGGCACCGGGGAGCTGTTTTTT. Encoded protein: CASSLAQAGTGELFF.

The chain recombines TRBV6-6 with TRBJ2-3; D perhaps matches TRBD2 (5 bases). The CDR3 has 13 residues. V lost 5 bases to trimming and J lost 5 bases, with 11 bases between them. Germline V gene data show CDR1 as MNHNY and CDR2 as SVGAGI (reference sequence). CDR3 nucleotide sequence: TGTGCCAGCAGTACATACGGGGTAGATACGCAGTATTTT. Residues: CASSTYGVDTQYF.

The rearrangement joins TRBV10-2 to TRBJ2-7, with a possible D match to TRBD1 (6 bases). The V and J ends lost 8 bases and 2 bases respectively, with 22 bases between them. The CDR3 is 16 amino acids. Germline lookup yields CDR1 WSHSY and CDR2 SAAADI. This chain's CDR3 is CASSPYRALITYEQYF. CDR3 nucleotide sequence: TGCGCCAGCTCTCCCTACAGGGCCCTAATCACCTACGAGCAGTACTTC.

The chain is built from TRBV11-2 and TRBJ2-7; possible D gene TRBD1, 7 bases. V lost 2 bases and J lost 5, with 25 bases in between. Germline lookup yields CDR1 SGHAT and CDR2 FQNNGV. The CDR3 spans 18 residues. The CDR3 coding sequence is TGTGCCAGCAGCTTATACGCGGGGACAGCCAGTCTTCAAGACGAGCAGTACTTC. As protein: CASSLYAGTASLQDEQYF.

The chain combines TRBV28 with TRBJ1-2; 9 nucleotides line up with TRBD1. This CDR3 spans 16 amino acids. Germline trimming cut 1 base from V and 4 bases from J; bases unmatched to any gene: 7. Per germline, CDR1 MDHEN and CDR2 SYDVKM. The CDR3 DNA reads TGTGCCAGCAGTTTATCAGGGACAGGGTCGGTCTATGGCTACACCTTC. It translates to CASSLSGTGSVYGYTF.

In the case of this clone: A read error may explain this, as a much larger clone is one base away. The chain uses TRBV2 and TRBJ2-3; the D gene is possibly TRBD2 (6 bases). CDR1 and CDR2 from the germline V gene are SNHLY and FYNNEI. The CDR3 is 15 amino acids. Trimming pared 3 bases from V and 1 base from J, leaving 11 bases between. CDR3 sequence: CASSDSSAGTDTQYF. CDR3 bases: TGTGCCAGCAGTGACTCTAGCGCGGGCACAGATACGCAGTATTTT.

The J gene is TRBJ1-1, the V gene TRBV11-2, with D perhaps TRBD1 (5 bases). V was trimmed by 3 bases and J by 0 bases, leaving 14 bases between them. CDR3 size: 16 residues. CDR1 and CDR2 (germline): SGHAT, FQNNGV. The CDR3 nucleotides are TGTGCCAGCAGCTTGGGGGGAGAAGGGCTGAACACTGAAGCTTTCTTT. Translating it yields CASSLGGEGLNTEAFF.

This chain connects TRBV6-1 to TRBJ1-5, with TRBD1 matching over 10 bases. This CDR3 is 15 amino acids long. The trim removed 6 bases at V and 6 bases at J, leaving 8 bases unmatched. CDR1 and CDR2 (germline): MNHNS, SASEGT. The CDR3 DNA reads TGTGCCAGCAGCAGGGACAGGGGAGGCGGTCAGCCCCAGCATTTT. Translation gives CASSRDRGGGQPQHF.

This clone was picked up a small number of times. The chain couples TRBV19 to TRBJ2-7, with TRBD2 as a possible D gene (6 bases). Germline V gives CDR1 LNHDA, CDR2 SQIVND (reference sequence). CDR3 size: 14 residues. Between the trimmed V and J ends, which lost 6 bases and 5 bases, there was a span of 17 bases. CDR3 sequence: CASRGLSEVDEQYF. CDR3 bases: TGTGCCAGTAGGGGACTCAGCGAGGTGGACGAGCAGTACTTC.

This clone was picked up one time. The chain couples TRBV9 to TRBJ1-4; 7 nucleotides match TRBD1. The ends lost 4 bases at V and 9 bases at J; junction bases unmatched: 9. The CDR3 is 14 residues long. The germline CDR1 and CDR2 sequences are SGDLS and YYNGEE. CDR3 sequence: CASSPRQGEQKLFF. The CDR3 DNA is TGTGCCAGCAGCCCCCGACAGGGTGAGCAAAAACTGTTTTTT.

This clone was seen just once. The chain joins TRBV2 to TRBJ2-7; D not resolved. Germline V CDR1 and CDR2: SNHLY, FYNNEI. V was clipped by 4 bases and J by 8 bases, with 18 bases between them. The CDR3 has 14 residues. The CDR3 DNA is TGTGCCAGCAGTGCCGAAACAGAACGTGGCAAGCAGTACTTC. Protein: CASSAETERGKQYF.

The chain is built from TRBV29-1 and TRBJ1-2; D possibly corresponds to TRBD1 (6 bases). Germline V gives CDR1 SQVTM, CDR2 ANQGSEA. V lost 7 bases, J lost 7 bases, and 16 bases lay in between. The CDR3 has 12 residues. The CDR3 sequence is CSASGDVSGYTF. CDR3 sequence (DNA): TGCAGCGCTTCAGGGGATGTTAGTGGCTACACCTTC.

The rearrangement uses TRBV2 and TRBJ2-7, with a tentative D call TRBD1 (6 bases). Germline CDR1 reads SNHLY; CDR2 reads FYNNEI. This CDR3 is built from 14 residues. The V end was cut by 6 bases, the J end by 9 bases, with 21 bases between. CDR3 bases: TGTGCCAGCAGGGATGGACAGCTACTTACGACGCAGTACTTC. As protein: CASRDGQLLTTQYF.

The CDR3 reads CASSDPGQGAGIANYGYTF. CDR3 DNA sequence: TGTGCCAGCAGCGACCCGGGACAGGGGGCGGGAATAGCTAACTATGGCTACACCTTC. This sequence joins TRBV7-8 and TRBJ1-2, with TRBD1 matching 12 bases. After removal of 5 bases from V and 0 bases from J, the junction contained 13 bases not matched to a gene. Germline V CDR1 and CDR2: SGHVS, FQNEAQ. The CDR3 loop spans 19 amino acids.

This chain uses TRBV9 with TRBJ1-3; TRBD1 aligns across 7 bases. CDR1 and CDR2 (germline): SGDLS, YYNGEE. The CDR3 contains 15 residues. Trimming at V came to 3 bases and at J to 1 base, leaving 4 bases not matched to a gene. CDR3 nucleotide sequence: TGTGCCAGCAGCGCAACAGGGGAATCTGGAAACACCATATATTTT. This encodes CASSATGESGNTIYF.

This clone was detected only once. The chain employs TRBV7-3 and TRBJ2-1; 10 bases agree with TRBD2. This CDR3 is built from 15 residues. In germline, CDR1 is SGHTA, CDR2 FQGTGA. Losses at the gene ends were 5 bases for V and 7 bases for J; bases not matched to a gene: 8. CDR3 in DNA: TGTGCCAGCAGCACGAGCGGGAGGGCGAGGAATGAGCAGTTCTTC. Amino acids: CASSTSGRARNEQFF.